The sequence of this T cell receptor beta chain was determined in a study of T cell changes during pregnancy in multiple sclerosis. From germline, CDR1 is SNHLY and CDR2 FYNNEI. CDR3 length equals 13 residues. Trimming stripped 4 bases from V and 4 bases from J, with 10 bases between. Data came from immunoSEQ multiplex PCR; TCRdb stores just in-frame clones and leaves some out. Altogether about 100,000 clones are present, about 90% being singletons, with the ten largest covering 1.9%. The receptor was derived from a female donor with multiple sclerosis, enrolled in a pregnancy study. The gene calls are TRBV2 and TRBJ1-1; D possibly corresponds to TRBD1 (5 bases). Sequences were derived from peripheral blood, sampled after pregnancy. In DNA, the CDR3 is TGTGCCAGCAGTGCCAGGGCCGGCACTGAAGCTTTCTTT. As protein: CASSARAGTEAFF.